The 19 T cell receptor beta chains below were found in one sample sequenced in a study of molecular identifiers for immune sequencing clone quantification. TCRdb re-called the PCR reads through MiXCR, storing one row per CDR3 protein. The repertoire holds 350,000 or so distinct CDR3 sequences, with about 22% as singletons. The sequenced sample was naive CD8+ T cells from blood, with Jurkat cell RNA spiked in. Subset: FACS-sorted CD8+CD4-CCR7+CD45RA+ naive T cells. The receptors stem from a human donor in good health. Some libraries in this study had Jurkat cell RNA spiked in.

This clonotype was detected ten times or more. The chain is built from TRBV13 and TRBJ2-7, with D perhaps TRBD2 (5 bases). Trimming stripped 0 bases from V and 7 bases from J, with 10 bases between. Germline-derived CDR1 and CDR2 are PRHDT and FYEKMQ (reference sequence). This CDR3 comprises 13 residues. The CDR3 region has the DNA TGTGCCAGCAGCTTAGGCGGGGTTAGAGAGCAGTACTTC. This translates into CASSLGGVREQYF.

Points on this clonotype: Just one base apart from a much larger clone, this may be a read error. This sequence joins TRBV30 and TRBJ2-1; 12 nucleotides line up with TRBD2. Germline-derived CDR1 and CDR2 are GTSNPN and SVGIG (reference sequence). The length of the CDR3 is 16 residues. V shed 1 base, J shed 2 bases, and the junction held 3 bases outside the gene matches. CDR3 region: CAWSARLAGAYNEQFF. The DNA of the CDR3 is TGTGCCTGGAGTGCACGACTAGCGGGAGCCTACAATGAGCAGTTCTTC.

This clonotype was counted at least ten times. V usage is TRBV12-3 or TRBV12-4 and J usage is TRBJ1-4; 9 positions match TRBD1. CDR3 length equals 14 residues. Losses at the gene ends were 7 bases for V and 8 bases for J; bases not matched to a gene: 8. The CDR3 DNA reads TGTGCCAGCACCAGACAGGGGGTAGAGGAAAAACTGTTTTTT. Encoded protein: CASTRQGVEEKLFF.

As to this clonotype: This may be a read error: a much more frequent sequence differs by one nucleotide. This rearrangement joins TRBV6-1 to TRBJ2-7; a possible D gene is TRBD2 (5 bases). The germline gives CDR1 MNHNS, CDR2 SASEGT. CDR3 length: 15 amino acids. The CDR3 loop is CACSEGGFTPYEQYF. In DNA form, the CDR3 reads TGTGCCTGCAGTGAAGGAGGCTTCACACCCTACGAGCAGTACTTC.

This clonotype turned up a few times. V and J are TRBV4-3 and TRBJ2-3; possibly TRBD2 for D (6 bases). The CDR3 runs to 17 residues. The germline V gene has CDR1 LGHNA and CDR2 YSLEER. Deletions cut 0 bases from V and 4 bases from J, with 17 bases between. CDR3 in amino acids: CASSQDRAGTEADTQYF. CDR3 nucleotide sequence: TGCGCCAGCAGCCAAGATCGTGCGGGGACCGAGGCAGATACGCAGTATTTT.

The table lists this clonotype with a few counts. The chain joins TRBV10-3 to TRBJ2-7; 11 bases agree with TRBD1. CDR1 is ENHRY and CDR2 is SYGVKD in the germline V gene. This CDR3 has 15 residues. Trimming took 2 bases from V and 6 from J; bases not matched to a gene: 6. The CDR3 region is CAISEVRTGGLEQYF. The CDR3 DNA sequence: TGTGCCATCAGTGAGGTACGGACAGGGGGCCTCGAGCAGTACTTC.

This clonotype has a count of ten or more. This rearrangement joins TRBV12-5 to TRBJ1-5; D is undetermined. Germline assignment: CDR1 LGHNT and CDR2 FRNRAP. This CDR3 is built from 13 residues. V was clipped by 3 bases and J by 9 bases, with 12 bases between them. CDR3 amino acids: CASGFLAGLPQHF. DNA of the CDR3: TGTGCTAGTGGTTTTTTAGCAGGTCTGCCCCAGCATTTT.

This clonotype was seen many times. The chain combines TRBV7-8 with TRBJ2-7, with D possibly being TRBD2 (7 bases). The germline V gene has CDR1 SGHVS and CDR2 FQNEAQ. With 5 bases removed from V and 3 bases from J, the gap between germline ends came to 14 bases. CDR3 length: 14 amino acids. The CDR3: CASSQRGGGYEQYF. In nucleotides, the CDR3 is TGTGCCAGCAGCCAAAGGGGGGGGGGCTACGAGCAGTACTTC.

This clonotype was found many times. The chain's CDR3 is CASSLWAGPYEQYF. DNA for the CDR3: TGTGCCAGCAGCTTGTGGGCAGGTCCCTACGAGCAGTACTTC. The genes are TRBV7-2 and TRBJ2-7, with D unresolved. The V gene lost 3 bases and the J gene lost 2 bases, with 11 bases spanning the gap. Germline V gene data show CDR1 as SGHTA and CDR2 as FQGNSA. The CDR3 has 14 amino acids.

CDR3 sequence (DNA): TGTGCCAGCAGCTCAAATCTGGGTTCTGAAGCTTTCTTT. It specifies CASSSNLGSEAFF. This chain uses TRBV7-8 with TRBJ1-1, with D unresolved. Germline CDR1 is SGHVS and CDR2 is FQNEAQ. The CDR3 runs to 13 residues. The V and J ends lost 4 bases and 6 bases respectively, with 12 bases between them. The full variable domain, in which reference TRBV7-8 and TRBJ1-1 provide the parts outside the CDR3, is GAGVSQSPRYKVAKRGQDVALRCDPISGHVSLFWYQQALGQGPEFLTYFQNEAQLDKSGLPSDRFFAERPEGSVSTLKIQRTQQEDSAVYLCASSSNLGSEAFFGQGTRLTVV.

This clonotype was seen repeatedly, ten times or more. The chain recombines TRBV4-1 with TRBJ1-5; D is possibly TRBD1 (5 bases). CDR1 is MGHRA and CDR2 is YSYEKL in the germline V gene. The CDR3 loop spans 16 amino acids. V was pared by 3 bases and J by 6 bases, with 18 bases between. The CDR3 DNA reads as TGCGCCAGCAGCCACGCGGACACTGGGGGGTTTCAGCCCCAGCATTTT. Protein sequence: CASSHADTGGFQPQHF.

Concerning this clonotype: An end of the junction does not agree with germline; a read error may underlie this. This chain links TRBV13 with TRBJ1-2; TRBD1 matches 12 bases. This CDR3 has 14 residues. The germline V gene encodes CDR1 PRHDT and CDR2 FYEKMQ (reference sequence). The CDR3 is CASSLGTGGSGYTF. The DNA for the CDR3 is TGTGCCAGCAGCCTAGGGACAGGGGGCTCTGGCTACACCTTC.

Concerning this clonotype itself: Just one base apart from a much larger clone, this may be a read error. A read error is likely, as this CDR3 ends without the conserved phenylalanine or tryptophan. The chain combines TRBV2 with TRBJ1-5; no reliable D call. CDR3 length: 16 amino acids. V was trimmed by 2 bases and J by 1 base, leaving 12 bases between them. CDR1 is SNHLY and CDR2 is FYNNEI in the germline V gene. CDR3 sequence reads: CASSELTPSSNQPQHL. For the CDR3, the DNA is TGTGCCAGCAGTGAATTGACACCAAGCAGCAATCAGCCCCAGCATCTT.

This clonotype was found many times. The chain is built from TRBV27 and TRBJ2-7, with 12 positions matching TRBD2. V trimming: 5 bases; J trimming: 9 bases; junction bases outside the gene matches: 14. The CDR3 runs 16 residues. Germline loops: CDR1 MNHEY, CDR2 SMNVEV (reference sequence). CDR3 protein: CASSHTGTSGLLGQYF. CDR3 nucleotide sequence: TGTGCCAGCAGTCATACCGGGACTAGCGGGTTGCTGGGGCAGTACTTC.

There are a few counts of this clonotype. The gene calls are TRBV4-3 and TRBJ2-2; tentatively, D is TRBD2 (5 bases). V was pared by 3 bases and J by 8 bases, with 16 bases between. Germline lookup yields CDR1 LGHNA and CDR2 YSLEER. The length of the CDR3 is 15 residues. CDR3 loop: CASSQDWGAPGELFF. The CDR3 nucleotides are TGCGCCAGCAGCCAGGACTGGGGAGCACCTGGGGAGCTGTTTTTT.

There are many counts of this clonotype. The chain is built from TRBV4-3 and TRBJ2-3; 7 bases fit TRBD2. The germline V gene has CDR1 LGHNA and CDR2 YSLEER. This CDR3 has 15 residues. Losses at the gene ends were 0 bases for V and 1 base for J; bases not matched to a gene: 1. CDR3 loop: CASSQDREGTDTQYF. The CDR3 DNA is TGCGCCAGCAGCCAAGATCGGGAGGGCACAGATACGCAGTATTTT.

As concerns this clonotype: Possible read error: a much larger clone is one base away. V and J are TRBV7-3 and TRBJ2-5; D call uncertain. Looked up from germline, CDR1 is SGHTA and CDR2 is FQGTGA. This CDR3 spans 13 amino acids. The V end was cut by 3 bases, the J end by 4 bases, with 9 bases between. The CDR3 is CASSFGFRETQYF. DNA for the CDR3: TGTGCCAGCAGCTTCGGGTTTCGAGAGACCCAGTACTTC.

This clonotype was seen a handful of times. The V gene is TRBV16, the J gene TRBJ2-7; tentatively, D is TRBD1 (7 bases). Trimming pared 4 bases from V and 2 bases from J, leaving 12 bases between. Germline-derived CDR1 and CDR2 are KGHSY and FQNENV. The CDR3 is 14 residues long. The CDR3, as DNA: TGTGCCAGCAGCCGCGGGGACAGTCCCTACGAGCAGTACTTC. This encodes CASSRGDSPYEQYF.

This clonotype was detected many times. The rearrangement links TRBV20-1 to TRBJ2-3, with D hard to call. CDR1 and CDR2 from the germline V gene are DFQATT and SNEGSKA (reference sequence). CDR3 size: 12 residues. The V gene lost 3 bases and the J gene lost 2 bases, with 6 bases spanning the gap. CDR3 sequence: CSASQITDTQYF. Here the CDR3 DNA reads TGCAGTGCTAGTCAGATCACAGATACGCAGTATTTT.